The clone carrying this T cell receptor beta chain was detected only once. What it recognizes is unknown. The sample belongs to a study of T cell responses to AZD1222 COVID-19 vaccine. Notes on the study in general: Among those given AZD1222, only six or seven were seropositive at baseline.

The CDR3 has 14 amino acids. Deletions cut 4 bases from V and 1 base from J, with 11 bases between. The germline gives CDR1 LNHDA, CDR2 SQIVND (reference sequence). Some clones are missing from TCRdb's copy, which holds only in-frame ones; the method was immunoSEQ multiplex PCR. The sample records 150,000 to 200,000 clones, around nine tenths being singletons. This TCR came from an adult who received the AZD1222 COVID-19 vaccine. V and J are TRBV19 and TRBJ2-7; D possibly corresponds to TRBD2 (5 bases). The specimen was peripheral blood, collected 28 days after the second AZD1222 dose. The CDR3 DNA sequence: TGTGCCAGTAGTACTCGGCGAGGGTCCTACGAGCAGTACTTC. Translating gives CASSTRRGSYEQYF.